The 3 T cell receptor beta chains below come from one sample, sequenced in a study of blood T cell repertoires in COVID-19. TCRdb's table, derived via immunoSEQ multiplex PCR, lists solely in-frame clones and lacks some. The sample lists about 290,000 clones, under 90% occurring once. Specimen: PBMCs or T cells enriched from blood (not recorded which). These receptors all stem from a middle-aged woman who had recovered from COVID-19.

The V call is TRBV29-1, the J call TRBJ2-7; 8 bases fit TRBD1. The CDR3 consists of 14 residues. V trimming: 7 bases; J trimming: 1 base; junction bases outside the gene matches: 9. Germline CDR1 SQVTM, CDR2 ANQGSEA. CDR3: CSAIRDRTSYEQYF. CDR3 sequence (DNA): TGCAGCGCCATAAGGGACAGGACTTCCTACGAGCAGTACTTC.

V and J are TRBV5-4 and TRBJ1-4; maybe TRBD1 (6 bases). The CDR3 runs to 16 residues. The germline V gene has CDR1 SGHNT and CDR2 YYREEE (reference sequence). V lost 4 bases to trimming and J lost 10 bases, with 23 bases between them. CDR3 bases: TGTGCCAGCAGCGTAGGCCGGGACACAGGCAGGGCAAAACTGTTTTTT. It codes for CASSVGRDTGRAKLFF.

In nucleotides, the CDR3 is TGCAGCGTTCTCACTAAAGAAAAACAGGTCTCCTACGAGCAGTACTTC. This codes for CSVLTKEKQVSYEQYF. The chain carries TRBV29-1 and TRBJ2-7, with D perhaps matching TRBD1 (5 bases). This CDR3 region has 16 residues. V lost 5 bases, J lost 0 bases, and 20 bases lay in between. Germline values: CDR1 SQVTM, CDR2 ANQGSEA.